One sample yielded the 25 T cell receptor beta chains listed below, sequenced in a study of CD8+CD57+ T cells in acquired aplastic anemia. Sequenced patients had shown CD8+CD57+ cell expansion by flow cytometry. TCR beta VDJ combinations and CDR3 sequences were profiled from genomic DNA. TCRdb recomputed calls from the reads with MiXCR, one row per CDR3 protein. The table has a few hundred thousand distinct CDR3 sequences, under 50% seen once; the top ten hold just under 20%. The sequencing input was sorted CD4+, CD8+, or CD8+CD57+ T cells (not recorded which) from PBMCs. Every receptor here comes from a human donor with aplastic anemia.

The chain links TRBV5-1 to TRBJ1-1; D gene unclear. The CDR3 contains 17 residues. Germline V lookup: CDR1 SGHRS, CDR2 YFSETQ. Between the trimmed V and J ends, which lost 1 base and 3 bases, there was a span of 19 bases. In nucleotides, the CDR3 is TGCGCCAGCAGCTTGAAAAGTTGGCAGGCAGGACACACTGAAGCTTTCTTT. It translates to CASSLKSWQAGHTEAFF.

CDR3 residues: CSAHSPSTAPYEQYF. CDR3 in DNA: TGCAGTGCTCACTCCCCGTCGACAGCCCCCTACGAGCAGTACTTC. The V and J genes are TRBV20-1 and TRBJ2-7; D might be TRBD1 (5 bases). V was trimmed by 5 bases and J by 2 bases, leaving 19 bases between them. This CDR3 region has 15 residues. Germline V gene data show CDR1 as DFQATT and CDR2 as SNEGSKA (reference sequence).

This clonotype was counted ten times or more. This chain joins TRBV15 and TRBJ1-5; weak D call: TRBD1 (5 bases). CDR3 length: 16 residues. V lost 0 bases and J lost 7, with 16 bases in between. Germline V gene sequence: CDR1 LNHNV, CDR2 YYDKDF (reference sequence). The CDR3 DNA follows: TGTGCCACCAGCAGAGATATAGGCAGGGACGGCCAGCCCCAGCATTTT. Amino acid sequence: CATSRDIGRDGQPQHF.

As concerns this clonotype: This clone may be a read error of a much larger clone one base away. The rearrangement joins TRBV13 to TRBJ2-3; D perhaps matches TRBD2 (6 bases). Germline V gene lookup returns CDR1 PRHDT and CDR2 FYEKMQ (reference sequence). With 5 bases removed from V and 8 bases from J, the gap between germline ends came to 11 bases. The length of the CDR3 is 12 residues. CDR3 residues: CASSAGRSTQYF. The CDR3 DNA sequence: TGTGCCAGCAGCGCGGGGAGAAGTACGCAGTATTTT.

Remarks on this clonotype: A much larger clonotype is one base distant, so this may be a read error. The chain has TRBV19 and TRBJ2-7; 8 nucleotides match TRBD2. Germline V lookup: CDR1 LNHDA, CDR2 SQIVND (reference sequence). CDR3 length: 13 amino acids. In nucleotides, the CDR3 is TGTGCCAGTAGCCAAACGGGGGGGGAAGAGCGGTACTTC. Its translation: CASSQTGGEERYF. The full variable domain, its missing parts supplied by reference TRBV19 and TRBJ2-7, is DGGITQSPKYLFRKEGQNVTLSCEQNLNHDAMYWYRQDPGQGLRLIYYSQIVNDFQKGDIAEGYSVSREKKESFPLTVTSAQKNPTAFYLCASSQTGGEERYFGPGTRLTVT.

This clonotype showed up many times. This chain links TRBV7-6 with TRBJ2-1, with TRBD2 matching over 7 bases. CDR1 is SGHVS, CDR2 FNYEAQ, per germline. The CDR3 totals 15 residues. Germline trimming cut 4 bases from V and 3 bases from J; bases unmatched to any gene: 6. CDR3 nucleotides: TGTGCCAGCAGCTCCTCCGGGACTAACTACAATGAGCAGTTCTTC. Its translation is CASSSSGTNYNEQFF.

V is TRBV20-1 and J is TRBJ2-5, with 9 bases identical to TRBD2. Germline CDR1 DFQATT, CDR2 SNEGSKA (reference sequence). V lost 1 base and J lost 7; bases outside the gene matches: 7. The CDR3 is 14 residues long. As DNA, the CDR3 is TGCAGTGCTAGAGGGACTGCGCGGGGGGGGACCCAGTACTTC. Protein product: CSARGTARGGTQYF.

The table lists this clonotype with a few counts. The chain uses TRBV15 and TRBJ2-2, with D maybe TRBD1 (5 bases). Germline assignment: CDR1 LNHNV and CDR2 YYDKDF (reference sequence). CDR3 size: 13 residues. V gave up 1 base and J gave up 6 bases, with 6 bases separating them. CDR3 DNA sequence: TGTGCCACCAGCAGAGGGGGCGCCGGGGAGCTGTTTTTT. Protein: CATSRGGAGELFF. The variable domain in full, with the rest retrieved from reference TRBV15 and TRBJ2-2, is DAMVIQNPRYQVTQFGKPVTLSCSQTLNHNVMYWYQQKSSQAPKLLFHYYDKDFNNEADTPDNFQSRRPNTSFCFLDIRSPGLGDTAMYLCATSRGGAGELFFGEGSRLTVL.

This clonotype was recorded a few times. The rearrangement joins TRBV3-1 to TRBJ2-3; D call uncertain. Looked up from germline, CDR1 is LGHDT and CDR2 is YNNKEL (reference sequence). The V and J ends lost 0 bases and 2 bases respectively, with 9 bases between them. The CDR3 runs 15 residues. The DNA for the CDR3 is TGTGCCAGCAGCCAAGATTGGTCGACCACAGATACGCAGTATTTT. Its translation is CASSQDWSTTDTQYF.

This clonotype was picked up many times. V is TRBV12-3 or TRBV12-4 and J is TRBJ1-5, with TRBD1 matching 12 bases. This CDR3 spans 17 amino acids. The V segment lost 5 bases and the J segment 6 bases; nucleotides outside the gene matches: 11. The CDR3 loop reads CASSPGTGGKVGQPQHF. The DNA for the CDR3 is TGTGCCAGCAGTCCAGGGACAGGGGGCAAGGTGGGTCAGCCCCAGCATTTT.

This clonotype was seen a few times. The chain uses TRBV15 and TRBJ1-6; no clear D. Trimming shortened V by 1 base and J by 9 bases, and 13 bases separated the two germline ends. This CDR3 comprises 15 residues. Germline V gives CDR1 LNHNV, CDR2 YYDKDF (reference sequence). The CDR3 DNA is TGTGCCACCAGCAGAGTTCGGGGTATAGGTTCACCCCTCCACTTT. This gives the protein CATSRVRGIGSPLHF.

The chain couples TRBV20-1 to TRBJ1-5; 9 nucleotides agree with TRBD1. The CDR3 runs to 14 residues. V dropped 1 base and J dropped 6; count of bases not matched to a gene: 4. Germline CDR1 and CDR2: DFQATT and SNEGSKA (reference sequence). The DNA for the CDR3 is TGCAGTGCTAGAGCGGGACAGGGTGGTCAGCCCCAGCATTTT. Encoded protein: CSARAGQGGQPQHF.

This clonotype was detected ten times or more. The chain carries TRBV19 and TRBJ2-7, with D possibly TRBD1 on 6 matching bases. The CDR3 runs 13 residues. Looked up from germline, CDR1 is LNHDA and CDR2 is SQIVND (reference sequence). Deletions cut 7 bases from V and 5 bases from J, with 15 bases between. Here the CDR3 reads CASKKQGHDEQYF. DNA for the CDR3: TGTGCCAGTAAGAAGCAGGGGCACGACGAGCAGTACTTC.

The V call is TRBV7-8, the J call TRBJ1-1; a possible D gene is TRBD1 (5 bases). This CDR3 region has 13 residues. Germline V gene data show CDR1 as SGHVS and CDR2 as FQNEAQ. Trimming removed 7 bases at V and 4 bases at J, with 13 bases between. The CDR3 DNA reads TGTGCCAGCAACAGAGGGGCCAGCACTGAAGCTTTCTTT. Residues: CASNRGASTEAFF.

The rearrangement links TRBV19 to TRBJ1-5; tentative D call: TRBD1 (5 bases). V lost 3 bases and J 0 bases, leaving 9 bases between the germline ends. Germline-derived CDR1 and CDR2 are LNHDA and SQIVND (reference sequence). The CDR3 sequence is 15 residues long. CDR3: CASSMGVHSNQPQHF. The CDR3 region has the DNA TGTGCCAGTAGTATGGGGGTACATAGCAATCAGCCCCAGCATTTT.

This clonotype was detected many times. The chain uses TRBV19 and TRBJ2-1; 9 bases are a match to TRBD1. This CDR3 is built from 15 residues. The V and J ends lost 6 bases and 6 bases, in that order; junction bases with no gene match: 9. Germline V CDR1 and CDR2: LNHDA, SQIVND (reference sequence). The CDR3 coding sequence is TGTGCCAGTAGGGGGACAGGGCCCTCCATCAATGAGCAGTTCTTC. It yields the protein CASRGTGPSINEQFF.

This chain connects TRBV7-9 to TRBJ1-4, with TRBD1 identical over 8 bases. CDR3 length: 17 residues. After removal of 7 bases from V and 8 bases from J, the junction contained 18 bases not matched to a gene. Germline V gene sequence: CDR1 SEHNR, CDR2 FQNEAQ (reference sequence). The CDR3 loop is CASTQRGQGAVGEKLFF. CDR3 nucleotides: TGTGCCAGCACCCAACGTGGTCAGGGGGCAGTTGGAGAAAAACTGTTTTTT. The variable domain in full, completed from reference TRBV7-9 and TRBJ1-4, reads DTGVSQNPRHKITKRGQNVTFRCDPISEHNRLYWYRQTLGQGPEFLTYFQNEAQLEKSRLLSDRFSAERPKGSFSTLEIQRTEQGDSAMYLCASTQRGQGAVGEKLFFGSGTQLSVL.

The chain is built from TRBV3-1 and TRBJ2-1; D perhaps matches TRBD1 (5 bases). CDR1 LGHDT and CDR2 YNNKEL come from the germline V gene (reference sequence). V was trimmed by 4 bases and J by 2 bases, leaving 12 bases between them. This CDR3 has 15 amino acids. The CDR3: CASSLRTNTYNEQFF. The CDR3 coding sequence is TGTGCCAGCAGCCTAAGGACAAATACCTACAATGAGCAGTTCTTC.

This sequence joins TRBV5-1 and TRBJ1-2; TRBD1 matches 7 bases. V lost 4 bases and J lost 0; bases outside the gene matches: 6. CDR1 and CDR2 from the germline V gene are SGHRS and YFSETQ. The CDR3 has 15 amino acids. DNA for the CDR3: TGCGCCAGCAGCGTAGGGGGCGGGACTAACTATGGCTACACCTTC. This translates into CASSVGGGTNYGYTF. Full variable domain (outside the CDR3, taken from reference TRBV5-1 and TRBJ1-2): KAGVTQTPRYLIKTRGQQVTLSCSPISGHRSVSWYQQTPGQGLQFLFEYFSETQRNKGNFPGRFSGRQFSNSRSEMNVSTLELGDSALYLCASSVGGGTNYGYTFGSGTRLTVV.

The CDR3 region is CASSRTSGAYNEQFF. For the CDR3, the DNA is TGTGCCAGCAGTCGGACTAGCGGTGCCTACAATGAGCAGTTCTTC. The chain links TRBV2 to TRBJ2-1; 10 positions match TRBD2. The CDR3 extends over 15 amino acids. V was clipped by 5 bases and J by 2 bases; unmatched bases: 3. The V gene's germline CDR1 is SNHLY and CDR2 FYNNEI.

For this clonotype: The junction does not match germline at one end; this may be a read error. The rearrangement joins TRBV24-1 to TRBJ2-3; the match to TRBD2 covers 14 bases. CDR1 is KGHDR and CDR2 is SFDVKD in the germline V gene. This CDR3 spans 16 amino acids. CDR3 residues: CATSEGTSGGTDTQYF. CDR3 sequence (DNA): TGTGCCACCAGTGAAGGGACTAGCGGGGGCACAGATACGCAGTATTTC.

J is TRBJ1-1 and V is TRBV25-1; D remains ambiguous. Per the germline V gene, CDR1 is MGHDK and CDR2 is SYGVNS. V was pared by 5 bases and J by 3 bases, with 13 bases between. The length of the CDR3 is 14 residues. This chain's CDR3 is CASSPPFGDTEAFF. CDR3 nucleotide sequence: TGTGCCAGCAGTCCTCCTTTCGGGGACACTGAAGCTTTCTTT.

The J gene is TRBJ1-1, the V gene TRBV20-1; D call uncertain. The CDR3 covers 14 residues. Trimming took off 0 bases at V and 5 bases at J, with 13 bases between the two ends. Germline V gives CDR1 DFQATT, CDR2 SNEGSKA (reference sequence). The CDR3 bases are TGCAGTGCTAGAGATGATCGGGGTGGGACTGAAGCTTTCTTT. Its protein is CSARDDRGGTEAFF.

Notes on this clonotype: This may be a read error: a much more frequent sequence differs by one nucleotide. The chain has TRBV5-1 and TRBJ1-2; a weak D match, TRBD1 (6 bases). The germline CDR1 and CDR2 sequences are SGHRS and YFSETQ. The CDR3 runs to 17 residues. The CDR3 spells CASSARQASFANYGYAF. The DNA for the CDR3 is TGCGCCAGCAGCGCCCGACAGGCCAGCTTCGCTAACTATGGCTACGCCTTC.

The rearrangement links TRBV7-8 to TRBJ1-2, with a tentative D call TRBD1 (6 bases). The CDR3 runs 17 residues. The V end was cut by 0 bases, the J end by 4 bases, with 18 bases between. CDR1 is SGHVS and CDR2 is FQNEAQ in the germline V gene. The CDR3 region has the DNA TGTGCCAGCAGCTTAGCGGGGGGCAGGGGTAAAGGCTATGGCTACACCTTC. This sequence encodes CASSLAGGRGKGYGYTF.